This T cell receptor beta chain was sequenced for a study of T cells in Graves' hyperthyroidism and ophthalmopathy. The length of the CDR3 is 15 residues. Germline values: CDR1 SEHNR, CDR2 FQNEAQ (reference sequence). Disease duration under 2 months; hyperthyroidism patients were aged 18 to 65. Amplification of TCR beta CDR3 regions used RNA as the template. TCR CDR3 regions were first amplified by RT-PCR with HTBI primers. A single record per CDR3 protein comes from TCRdb applying MiXCR to the multiplex PCR reads. The table records just over 550,000 distinct CDR3 sequences, about half of them present only once. As for this clonotype: The junction does not match germline at one end; this may be a read error.

The clonotype comes from a woman aged 18-29 years with Graves' hyperthyroidism. The chain uses TRBV7-9 and TRBJ1-1, with 7 bases fitting TRBD1. The sequencing input was peripheral blood or thyroid tissue (not recorded which). As DNA, the CDR3 is TGTACCAGCAGCTTAGGTCCCCAGGGGGGCACTGAAGCTTTCTTT. It is translated as CTSSLGPQGGTEAFF. Full variable domain (remainder filled in from reference TRBV7-9 and TRBJ1-1): DTGVSQNPRHKITKRGQNVTFRCDPISEHNRLYWYRQTLGQGPEFLTYFQNEAQLEKSRLLSDRFSAERPKGSFSTLEIQRTEQGDSAMYLCTSSLGPQGGTEAFFGQGTRLTVV.